This entry describes one TCR beta chain. The CDR3 sequence is 15 residues long. The sample originates from a study of control samples from healthy donors and cancer patients. Using immunoSEQ multiplex PCR, the repertoire was profiled, and TCRdb retains in-frame clones only, with some absent. The table includes around 200,000 clones, about 93% detected once. What was sequenced was blood. The rearrangement links TRBV12-2 to TRBJ2-5; TRBD2, as called in the table, went unchecked against the DNA. TRBV12-2 is a known pseudogene. The source is a man in his late teens or twenties in good health. The CDR3 here is CASRLAGGVPSTQYF. CDR3 DNA: TGTGCAAGTCGCTTAGCGGGGGGAGTCCCTTCGACCCAGTACTTC.